This passage covers 26 T cell receptor beta chains from one sample sequenced in a study of identifying expanded T cells in peripheral blood. Profiled with immunoSEQ multiplex PCR; TCRdb holds only in-frame clones, not every one. The data show about 100,000 clones, around 89% seen once. Sequenced: blood. These receptors were collected from a person aged 18 to 75 in good health.

The V call is TRBV7-9, the J call TRBJ2-1; a weak D match, TRBD1 (6 bases). The germline CDR1 and CDR2 sequences are SEHNR and FQNEAQ (reference sequence). V shed 7 bases and J shed 0 bases, with 16 bases lying between them. This CDR3 is 16 amino acids long. The CDR3 sequence is CASKPYRDNSYNEQFF. The CDR3 DNA reads as TGTGCCAGCAAGCCTTATCGGGACAACTCCTACAATGAGCAGTTCTTC.

This rearrangement joins TRBV7-8 to TRBJ2-3; no clear D. Germline-derived CDR1 and CDR2 are SGHVS and FQNEAQ. The CDR3 spans 16 residues. V lost 5 bases to trimming and J lost 4 bases, with 19 bases between them. CDR3 residues: CASSPRPRMLPDTQYF. The CDR3, as DNA: TGTGCCAGCAGCCCTCGCCCTAGGATGCTGCCAGATACGCAGTATTTT.

The chain uses TRBV5-1 and TRBJ2-1; 9 positions match TRBD2. The CDR3 is 17 amino acids. V dropped 2 bases and J dropped 5; count of bases not matched to a gene: 11. Germline CDR1 reads SGHRS; CDR2 reads YFSETQ. The CDR3 DNA is TGCGCCAGCAGCTTCGGTAGCGGGAGATCCCTCCACAATGAGCAGTTCTTC. Protein sequence: CASSFGSGRSLHNEQFF.

The gene calls are TRBV18 and TRBJ1-2; maybe TRBD1 (5 bases). V was pared by 4 bases and J by 8 bases, with 14 bases between. In germline, CDR1 is KGHSH, CDR2 LQKENI. There are 13 residues in the CDR3. The CDR3 bases are TGTGCCAGCTCACTGGACACGACAGCCGGCTACACCTTC. Protein product: CASSLDTTAGYTF.

The chain couples TRBV19 to TRBJ1-5; tentatively, D is TRBD1 (6 bases). The CDR3 consists of 14 residues. Trimming cost V 3 bases and J 4 bases, with 10 bases left between them. The germline gives CDR1 LNHDA, CDR2 SQIVND (reference sequence). In DNA form, the CDR3 reads TGTGCCAGTAGTATTCGGACAGAAAATCAGCCCCAGCATTTT. Translation gives CASSIRTENQPQHF. Variable domain in full (rest from reference TRBV19 and TRBJ1-5): DGGITQSPKYLFRKEGQNVTLSCEQNLNHDAMYWYRQDPGQGLRLIYYSQIVNDFQKGDIAEGYSVSREKKESFPLTVTSAQKNPTAFYLCASSIRTENQPQHFGDGTRLSIL.

Only one count was recorded for this clone. This rearrangement joins TRBV7-7 to TRBJ2-2, with 7 bases aligning to TRBD2. Germline values: CDR1 SSHAT, CDR2 FNYEAQ (reference sequence). The junction had 2 bases not matched to a gene; V was cut back by 1 base and J by 3 bases. There are 15 residues in the CDR3. CDR3 nucleotides: TGTGCCAGCAGCTTAGAAGCGGGGCACACCGGGGAGCTGTTTTTT. It is translated as CASSLEAGHTGELFF.

This clone was picked up a small number of times. The rearrangement links TRBV18 to TRBJ1-2, with D unclear. Trimming removed 1 base from V and 0 bases from J, with 6 bases in between. The CDR3 loop spans 14 amino acids. Germline CDR1 reads KGHSH; CDR2 reads LQKENI. The CDR3 DNA reads as TGTGCCAGCTCACCACGACGAGCTAACTATGGCTACACCTTC. The encoded protein is CASSPRRANYGYTF.

With respect to this clone: The sample holds other DNA sequences that translate to the same CDR3. The chain has TRBV6-5 and TRBJ1-5; 9 bases are shared with TRBD1. CDR1 and CDR2 (germline): MNHEY, SVGAGI. The CDR3 covers 14 residues. V was pared by 5 bases and J by 7 bases, with 6 bases of the junction left unmatched. The CDR3 here is CASSGGTGRQPQHF. CDR3 nucleotide sequence: TGTGCCAGCAGTGGAGGGACAGGGAGGCAGCCCCAGCATTTT.

The rearrangement uses TRBV19 and TRBJ2-3; 8 positions match TRBD1. In germline, CDR1 is LNHDA, CDR2 SQIVND (reference sequence). The J segment lost 1 base and the V segment lost 6 bases, leaving 6 bases of the junction unmatched. This CDR3 contains 15 residues. The CDR3 coding sequence is TGTGCCAGTAGGAAGCCGGGACAGGGCACAGATACGCAGTATTTT. Translation gives CASRKPGQGTDTQYF.

The CDR3 DNA reads as TGTGCCAGCAGGCTAGCGGTCACCGGGGAGCTGTTTTTT. The encoded protein is CASRLAVTGELFF. This chain joins TRBV27 and TRBJ2-2; 7 nucleotides match TRBD2. Germline V lookup: CDR1 MNHEY, CDR2 SMNVEV (reference sequence). The CDR3 runs to 13 residues. The V gene end was trimmed by 6 bases and the J gene end by 4 bases; junction bases not matched to a gene: 2.

The chain has TRBV6-4 and TRBJ2-3, with D perhaps matching TRBD2 (5 bases). CDR3 length: 12 amino acids. V shed 4 bases and J shed 6 bases, with 8 bases lying between them. Germline CDR1 MRHNA, CDR2 SNTAGT. The CDR3 spells CASSASGDTQYF. The CDR3 coding sequence is TGTGCCAGCAGTGCATCGGGGGATACGCAGTATTTT.

The chain recombines TRBV13 with TRBJ2-5, with 10 bases identical to TRBD1. V was pared by 4 bases and J by 5 bases, with 4 bases of the junction left unmatched. CDR1 and CDR2 from the germline V gene are PRHDT and FYEKMQ (reference sequence). The length of the CDR3 is 14 residues. CDR3 bases: TGTGCCAGCAGCTCGACAGGGGGCGCCGAGACCCAGTACTTC. It specifies CASSSTGGAETQYF.

The chain links TRBV5-1 to TRBJ2-5; TRBD1 is a possible D gene (5 bases). In germline, CDR1 is SGHRS, CDR2 YFSETQ. Trimming took 0 bases from V and 5 from J, leaving 14 bases between them. The CDR3 is 15 amino acids. The CDR3 bases are TGCGCCAGCAGCTTGGCCGGGCAGGGCGGCGAGACCCAGTACTTC. It codes for CASSLAGQGGETQYF.

This chain links TRBV10-3 with TRBJ2-3; 9 bases map to TRBD1. Unmatched junction bases numbered 10, after V lost 4 bases and J lost 2 bases. The CDR3 extends over 17 amino acids. Germline V gene data show CDR1 as ENHRY and CDR2 as SYGVKD. CDR3 loop: CAISGRGGQGNTDTQYF. The CDR3 coding sequence is TGTGCCATCAGTGGCAGAGGGGGACAGGGAAACACAGATACGCAGTATTTT.

The rearrangement links TRBV4-1 to TRBJ2-7; 8 nucleotides align to TRBD2. With V trimmed by 0 bases and J by 0 bases, 4 bases remained unmatched. The germline V gene has CDR1 MGHRA and CDR2 YSYEKL. The CDR3 has 16 residues. The DNA for the CDR3 is TGCGCCAGCAGCCAAGAAAGTAGCGGGATCTCCTACGAGCAGTACTTC. Translating it yields CASSQESSGISYEQYF.

The chain carries TRBV19 and TRBJ2-5; possibly TRBD1 for D (5 bases). V was clipped by 0 bases and J by 7 bases, with 12 bases between them. The CDR3 is 14 amino acids. CDR1 LNHDA and CDR2 SQIVND come from the germline V gene (reference sequence). The DNA for the CDR3 is TGTGCCAGTAGTATAGAGGCAGGGTACGCGACCCAGTACTTC. It specifies CASSIEAGYATQYF. Drawing the rest from reference TRBV19 and TRBJ2-5, the complete variable domain is DGGITQSPKYLFRKEGQNVTLSCEQNLNHDAMYWYRQDPGQGLRLIYYSQIVNDFQKGDIAEGYSVSREKKESFPLTVTSAQKNPTAFYLCASSIEAGYATQYFGPGTRLLVL.

The DNA of the CDR3 is TGTGCCAGCAGCAGGCGGCCCAGCTCCTACGAGCAGTACTTC. Protein: CASSRRPSSYEQYF. V and J are TRBV27 and TRBJ2-7; no reliable D call. Germline V gene data show CDR1 as MNHEY and CDR2 as SMNVEV (reference sequence). The CDR3 is 14 amino acids. Trimming cost V 6 bases and J 0 bases, with 12 bases left between them.

The rearrangement links TRBV19 to TRBJ2-3, with 10 bases identical to TRBD1. The CDR3 is 14 amino acids. V lost 5 bases, J lost 6 bases, and 5 bases stayed unmatched. Germline values: CDR1 LNHDA, CDR2 SQIVND (reference sequence). The CDR3 spells CASSLDRGGDTQYF. DNA for the CDR3: TGTGCCAGTAGTTTGGACAGGGGGGGCGATACGCAGTATTTT.

The chain is built from TRBV28 and TRBJ2-4; 7 positions match TRBD1. CDR1 is MDHEN, CDR2 SYDVKM, per germline. V shed 1 base, J shed 8 bases, and the junction held 8 bases outside the gene matches. CDR3 length: 15 amino acids. The CDR3 reads CASSLSSVGGDIQYF. In DNA, the CDR3 is TGTGCCAGCAGTTTATCATCGGTAGGGGGCGACATTCAGTACTTC.

This clone appeared once. The CDR3 DNA follows: TGTGCCAGCAGCGTAGGGGGGCTAGCGAGCACAGATACGCAGTATTTT. It codes for CASSVGGLASTDTQYF. The chain couples TRBV9 to TRBJ2-3; D tentatively fits TRBD1 or TRBD2 (6 bases each). Trimming shortened V by 0 bases and J by 0 bases, and 11 bases separated the two germline ends. The CDR3 loop spans 16 amino acids. The germline CDR1 and CDR2 sequences are SGDLS and YYNGEE. Full variable domain (outside the CDR3, taken from reference TRBV9 and TRBJ2-3): DSGVTQTPKHLITATGQRVTLRCSPRSGDLSVYWYQQSLDQGLQFLIQYYNGEERAKGNILERFSAQQFPDLHSELNLSSLELGDSALYFCASSVGGLASTDTQYFGPGTRLTVL.

This chain joins TRBV6-1 and TRBJ2-5, with D perhaps given as TRBD1 or TRBD2 (5 bases each). V gave up 8 bases and J gave up 5 bases, with 15 bases separating them. The length of the CDR3 is 13 residues. Germline CDR1 and CDR2: MNHNS and SASEGT. The CDR3 region has the DNA TGTGCCAGCCAGGAGAGGGGTGGGGAGACCCAGTACTTC. Protein product: CASQERGGETQYF.

The chain recombines TRBV18 with TRBJ2-1, with TRBD1 matching 9 bases. The CDR3 has 16 amino acids. V was clipped by 3 bases and J by 9 bases; unmatched bases: 12. Germline V gene sequence: CDR1 KGHSH, CDR2 LQKENI. CDR3: CASSPGMGQGFFEQFF. CDR3 DNA sequence: TGTGCCAGCTCACCTGGCATGGGACAGGGATTTTTTGAGCAGTTCTTC.

The rearrangement uses TRBV7-8 and TRBJ2-1; the match to TRBD2 covers 7 bases. CDR1 is SGHVS and CDR2 is FQNEAQ in the germline V gene. J gave up 6 bases and V 2 bases, and 7 bases lay outside the gene matches. The CDR3 is 15 residues long. CDR3 amino acids: CASSLSPSGANEQFF. In DNA form, the CDR3 reads TGTGCCAGCAGCTTAAGCCCTAGCGGCGCCAATGAGCAGTTCTTC.

This sequence joins TRBV29-1 and TRBJ2-1; maybe TRBD1 (5 bases). The germline V gene has CDR1 SQVTM and CDR2 ANQGSEA. V was cut by 3 bases and J by 8 bases, with 14 bases left in between. The CDR3 spans 13 residues. DNA of the CDR3: TGCAGCGTTGATTCTGGGGCGGTAGATGAGCAGTTCTTC. Encoded protein: CSVDSGAVDEQFF.

The CDR3 DNA reads as TGCAGCGCTACCGGACAGGGAAAACTCACAGATACGCAGTATTTT. It is translated as CSATGQGKLTDTQYF. The chain couples TRBV29-1 to TRBJ2-3; 8 nucleotides agree with TRBD1. The V gene's germline CDR1 is SQVTM and CDR2 ANQGSEA. V dropped 7 bases and J dropped 2; count of bases not matched to a gene: 11. The CDR3 runs to 15 residues.

CDR3 protein: CASSPSSIRVGFNEQFF. In nucleotides, the CDR3 is TGTGCCAGCTCACCAAGTTCTATCAGGGTTGGTTTCAATGAGCAGTTCTTC. The genes are TRBV18 and TRBJ2-1; D perhaps matches TRBD1 (5 bases). Germline CDR1 and CDR2: KGHSH and LQKENI. V was trimmed by 2 bases and J by 6 bases, leaving 20 bases between them. This CDR3 has 17 amino acids.